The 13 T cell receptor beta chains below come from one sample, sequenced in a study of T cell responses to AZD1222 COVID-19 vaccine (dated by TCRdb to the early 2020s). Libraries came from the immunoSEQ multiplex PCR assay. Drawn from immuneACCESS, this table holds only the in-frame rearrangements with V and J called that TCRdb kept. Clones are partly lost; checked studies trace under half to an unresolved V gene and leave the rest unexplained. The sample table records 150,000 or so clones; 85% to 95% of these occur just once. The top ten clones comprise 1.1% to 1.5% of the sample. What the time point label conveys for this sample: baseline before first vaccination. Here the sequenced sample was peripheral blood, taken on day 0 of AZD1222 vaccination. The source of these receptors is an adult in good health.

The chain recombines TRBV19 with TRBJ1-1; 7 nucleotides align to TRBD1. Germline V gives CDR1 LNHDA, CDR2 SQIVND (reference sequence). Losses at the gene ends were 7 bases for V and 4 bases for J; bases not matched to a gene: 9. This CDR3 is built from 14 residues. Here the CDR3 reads CASTLLPGGTEAFF. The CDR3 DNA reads TGTGCCAGTACTCTTCTACCAGGGGGCACTGAAGCTTTCTTT.

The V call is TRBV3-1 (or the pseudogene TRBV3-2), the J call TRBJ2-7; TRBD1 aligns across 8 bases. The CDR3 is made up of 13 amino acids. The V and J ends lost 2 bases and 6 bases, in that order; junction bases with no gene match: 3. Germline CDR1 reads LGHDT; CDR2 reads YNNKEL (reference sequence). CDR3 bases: TGTGCCAGCAGCCAAAACAGGGGGAGCGAGCAGTACTTC. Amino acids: CASSQNRGSEQYF.

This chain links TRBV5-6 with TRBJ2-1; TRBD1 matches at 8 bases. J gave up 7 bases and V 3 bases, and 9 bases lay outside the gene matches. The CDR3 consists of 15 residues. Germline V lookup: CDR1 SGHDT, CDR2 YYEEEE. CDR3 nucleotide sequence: TGTGCCAGCAGCTCTCCCCGGGACAGGATGAATGAGCAGTTCTTC. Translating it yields CASSSPRDRMNEQFF. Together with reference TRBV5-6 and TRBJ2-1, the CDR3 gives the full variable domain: DAGVTQSPTHLIKTRGQQVTLRCSPKSGHDTVSWYQQALGQGPQFIFQYYEEEERQRGNFPDRFSGHQFPNYSSELNVNALLLGDSALYLCASSSPRDRMNEQFFGPGTRLTVL.

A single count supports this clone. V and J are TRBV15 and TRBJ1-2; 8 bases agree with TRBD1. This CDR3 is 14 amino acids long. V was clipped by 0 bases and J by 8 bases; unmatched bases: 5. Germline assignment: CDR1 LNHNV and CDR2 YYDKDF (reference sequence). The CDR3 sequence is CATSRDRTGLGYTF. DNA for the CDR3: TGTGCCACCAGCAGAGATAGGACAGGGCTCGGCTACACCTTC. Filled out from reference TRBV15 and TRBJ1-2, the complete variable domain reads DAMVIQNPRYQVTQFGKPVTLSCSQTLNHNVMYWYQQKSSQAPKLLFHYYDKDFNNEADTPDNFQSRRPNTSFCFLDIRSPGLGDTAMYLCATSRDRTGLGYTFGSGTRLTVV.

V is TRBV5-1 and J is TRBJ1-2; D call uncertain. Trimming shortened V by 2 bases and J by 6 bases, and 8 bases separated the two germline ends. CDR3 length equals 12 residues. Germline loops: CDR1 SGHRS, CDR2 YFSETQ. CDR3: CASSLHGDGYTF. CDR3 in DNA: TGCGCCAGCAGCTTACACGGGGATGGCTACACCTTC.

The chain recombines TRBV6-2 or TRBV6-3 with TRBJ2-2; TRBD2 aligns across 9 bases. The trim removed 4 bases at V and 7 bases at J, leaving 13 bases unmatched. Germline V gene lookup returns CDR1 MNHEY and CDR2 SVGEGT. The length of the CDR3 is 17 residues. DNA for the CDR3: TGTGCCAGCAGTTGGTCGGGTAGCGGGAGTATCGGCGGGGAGCTGTTTTTT. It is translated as CASSWSGSGSIGGELFF.

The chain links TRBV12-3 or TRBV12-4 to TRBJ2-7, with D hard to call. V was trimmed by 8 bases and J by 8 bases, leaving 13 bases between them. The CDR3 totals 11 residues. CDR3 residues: CASLRSSQQYF. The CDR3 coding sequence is TGTGCCAGCCTACGGTCCTCCCAGCAGTACTTC.

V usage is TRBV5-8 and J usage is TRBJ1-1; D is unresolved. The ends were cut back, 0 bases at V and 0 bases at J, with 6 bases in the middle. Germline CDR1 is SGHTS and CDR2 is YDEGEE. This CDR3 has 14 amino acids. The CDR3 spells CASSLEGLNTEAFF. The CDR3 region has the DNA TGTGCCAGCAGCTTGGAGGGCTTGAACACTGAAGCTTTCTTT.

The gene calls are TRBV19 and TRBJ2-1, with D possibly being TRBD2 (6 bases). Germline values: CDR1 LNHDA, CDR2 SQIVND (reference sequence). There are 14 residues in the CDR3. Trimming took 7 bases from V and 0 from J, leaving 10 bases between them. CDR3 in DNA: TGTGCCAGTATAGGGAGGCACTCCTACAATGAGCAGTTCTTC. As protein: CASIGRHSYNEQFF.

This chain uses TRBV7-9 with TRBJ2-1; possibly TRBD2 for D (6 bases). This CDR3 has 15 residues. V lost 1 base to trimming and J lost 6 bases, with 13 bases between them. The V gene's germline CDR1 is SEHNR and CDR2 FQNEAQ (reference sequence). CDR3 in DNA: TGTGCCAGCAGCTTAGAACTAGCTCCGTCCAATGAGCAGTTCTTC. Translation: CASSLELAPSNEQFF.

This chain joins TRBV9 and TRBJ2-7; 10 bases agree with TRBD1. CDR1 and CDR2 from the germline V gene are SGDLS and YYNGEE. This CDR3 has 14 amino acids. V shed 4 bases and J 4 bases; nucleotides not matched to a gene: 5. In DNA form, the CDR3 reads TGTGCCAGCAGCCCCGGGACAGGGGCTTACGAGCAGTACTTC. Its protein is CASSPGTGAYEQYF.

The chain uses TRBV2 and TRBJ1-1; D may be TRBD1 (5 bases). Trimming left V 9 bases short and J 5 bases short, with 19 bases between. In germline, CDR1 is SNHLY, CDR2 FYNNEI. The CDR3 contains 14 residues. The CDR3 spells CARLKSGFGTEAFF. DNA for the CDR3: TGTGCCAGATTAAAGTCAGGGTTTGGAACTGAAGCTTTCTTT. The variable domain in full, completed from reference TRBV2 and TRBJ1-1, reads EPEVTQTPSHQVTQMGQEVILRCVPISNHLYFYWYRQILGQKVEFLVSFYNNEISEKSEIFDDQFSVERPDGSNFTLKIRSTKLEDSAMYFCARLKSGFGTEAFFGQGTRLTVV.

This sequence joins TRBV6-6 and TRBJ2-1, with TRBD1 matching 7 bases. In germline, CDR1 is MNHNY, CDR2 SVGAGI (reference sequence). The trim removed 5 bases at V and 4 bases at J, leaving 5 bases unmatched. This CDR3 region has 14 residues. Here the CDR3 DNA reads TGTGCCAGCAGTCCTCCGGGACAGTACAATGAGCAGTTCTTC. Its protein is CASSPPGQYNEQFF.